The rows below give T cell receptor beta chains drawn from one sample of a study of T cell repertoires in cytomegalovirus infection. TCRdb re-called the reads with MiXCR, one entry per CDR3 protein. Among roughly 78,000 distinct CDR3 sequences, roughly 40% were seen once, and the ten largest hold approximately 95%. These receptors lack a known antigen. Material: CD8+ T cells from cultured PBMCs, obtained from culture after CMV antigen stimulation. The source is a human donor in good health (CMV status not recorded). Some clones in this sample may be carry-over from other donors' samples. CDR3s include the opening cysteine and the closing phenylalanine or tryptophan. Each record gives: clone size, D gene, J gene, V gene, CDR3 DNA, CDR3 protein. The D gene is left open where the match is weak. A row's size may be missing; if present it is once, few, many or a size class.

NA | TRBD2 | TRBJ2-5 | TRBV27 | TGTGCCAGCAGTCTCTCGTCGACTAGCAGGCAGACCCAGTACTTC | CASSLSSTSRQTQYF
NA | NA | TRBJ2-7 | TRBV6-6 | TGTGCCAGCAGTTACCCGGGGTCTTTGAACGAGCAGTACTTC | CASSYPGSLNEQYF
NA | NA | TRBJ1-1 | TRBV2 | TGTGCCAGCACCCTGCTAATAACCCCTCGGGATACTGAAGCTTTCTTT | CASTLLITPRDTEAFF
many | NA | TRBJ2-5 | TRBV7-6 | TGTGCCAGCAGCTACGACAGAAGGGGGAGGGAGACCCAGTACTTC | CASSYDRRGRETQYF
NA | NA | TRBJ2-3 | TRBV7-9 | TGTGCCAGCAGCTTAGTAGGGCTAGCAGTTGGCACAGATACGCAGTATTTT | CASSLVGLAVGTDTQYF
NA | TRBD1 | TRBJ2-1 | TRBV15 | TGTGCCACCAGCGCGACAGGGGACCTCAATGAGCAGTTCTTC | CATSATGDLNEQFF
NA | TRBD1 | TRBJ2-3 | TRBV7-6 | TGTGCCAGCAGCTTAGCAATAGGACAGGGCCTAGATACGCAGTATTTT | CASSLAIGQGLDTQYF
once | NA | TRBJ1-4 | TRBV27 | TGTGCCAGCAGTTTAACAGTTTATGAAAAACTGTTTTTT | CASSLTVYEKLFF
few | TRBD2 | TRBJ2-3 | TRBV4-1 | TGCGCCAGCAGCCAAGATCTTTCTAGCGGGGCAGGTTCATATACGCAGTATTTT | CASSQDLSSGAGSYTQYF
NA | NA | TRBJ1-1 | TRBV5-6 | TGTGCCAGCAGCATCAGGGTGTCGAACACTGAAGCTTTCTTT | CASSIRVSNTEAFF
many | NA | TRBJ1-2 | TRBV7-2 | TGTGCCAGCAGCTTAGAAGGCACGTGGACAGCGAAAAACTATGGCTACACCTTC | CASSLEGTWTAKNYGYTF
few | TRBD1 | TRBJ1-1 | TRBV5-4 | TGTGCCAGCAGCCAAGACAGGGTGTGGACTGAAGCTTTCTTT | CASSQDRVWTEAFF
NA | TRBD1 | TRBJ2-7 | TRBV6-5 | TGTGCCAGCAGTCACGGGGACAGGGGCTCCTACGAGCAGTACTTC | CASSHGDRGSYEQYF
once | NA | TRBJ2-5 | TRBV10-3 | TGTGCCATCAGTGAGTCGACCCCCCAGCTAGAGACCCAGTACTTC | CAISESTPQLETQYF
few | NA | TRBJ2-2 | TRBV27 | TGTGCCAGCAGTTTATCCCTGGCCGGGGAGCTGTTTTTT | CASSLSLAGELFF
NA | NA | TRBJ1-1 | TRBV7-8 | TGTGCCAGCAGCTCGCGACAGCGTAACACTGAAGCTTTCTTT | CASSSRQRNTEAFF
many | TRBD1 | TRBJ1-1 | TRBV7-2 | TGTGCCAGCAACAGTTGGATGGATCGACAGGGTAGAACTGAAGCTTTCTTT | CASNSWMDRQGRTEAFF
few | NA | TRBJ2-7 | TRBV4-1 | TGCGCCAGCAGCCAAGTATTCAGTGGCGAGCAGTACTTC | CASSQVFSGEQYF
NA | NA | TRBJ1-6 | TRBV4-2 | TGTGCCAGCAGCCAAGATGTAAGGGAGAGGACCTTAAATTCACCCCTCCACTTT | CASSQDVRERTLNSPLHF
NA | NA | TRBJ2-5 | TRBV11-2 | TGTGCCAGCAGCTTACAGCGGACCCAAGAGACCCAGTACTTC | CASSLQRTQETQYF
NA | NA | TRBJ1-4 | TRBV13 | TGTGCCAGCAGCTTCCAGGGAACTAATGAAAAACTGTTTTTT | CASSFQGTNEKLFF
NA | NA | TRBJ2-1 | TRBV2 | TGTGCCAGCAGTGTTGGTACCTTAACCTACAATGAGCAGTTCTTC | CASSVGTLTYNEQFF
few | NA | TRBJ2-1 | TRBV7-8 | TGTGCCAGCAGCTCACGACAGGAGAGCTCCTACAATGAGCAGTTCTTC | CASSSRQESSYNEQFF
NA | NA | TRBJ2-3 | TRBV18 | TGTGCCAGCTCACAGATGGGACAAAGCACAGATACGCAGTATTTT | CASSQMGQSTDTQYF
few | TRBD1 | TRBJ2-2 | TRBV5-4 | TGTGCCAGCAGCTTCTCATCCGGGACAGGAAACACCGGGGAGCTGTTTTTT | CASSFSSGTGNTGELFF
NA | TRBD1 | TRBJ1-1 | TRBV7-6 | TGTGCCAGCAGCTCACCAACACCCGGGACAGGGAACACTGAAGCTTTCTTT | CASSSPTPGTGNTEAFF
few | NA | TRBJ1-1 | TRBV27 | TGTGCCAGCAGTTTATCGGGGGTAGGGACTGAAGCTTTCTTT | CASSLSGVGTEAFF
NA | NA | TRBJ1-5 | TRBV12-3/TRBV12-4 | TGTGCCAGCAGGCCGCCCCAGCATTTT | CASRPPQHF
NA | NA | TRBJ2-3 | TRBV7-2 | TGTGCCAGCAGCTTAGGAGGGCAGGCGCAGTATTTT | CASSLGGQAQYF
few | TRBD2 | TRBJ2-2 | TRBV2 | TGTGCCAGCAGTGAGGTTCCACTAGCGGGGGGGACGAACACCGGGGAGCTGTTTTTT | CASSEVPLAGGTNTGELFF
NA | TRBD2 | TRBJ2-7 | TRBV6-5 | TGTGCCAGCAGTTACTCGACCGGGGTAGCGGGGGGTACCTACGAGCAGTACTTC | CASSYSTGVAGGTYEQYF
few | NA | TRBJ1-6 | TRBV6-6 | TGTGCCAGCAGTTCGTCCTGGGGGGGAACCTATAATTCACCCCTCCACTTT | CASSSSWGGTYNSPLHF
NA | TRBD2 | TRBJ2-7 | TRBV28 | TGTGCCAGCAGCCCCCCCGGGACTAGCGGGTACCCCACCTACGAGCAGTACTTC | CASSPPGTSGYPTYEQYF
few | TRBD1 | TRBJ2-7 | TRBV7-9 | TGTGCCAGCAGCGGCGGACAGGGAGTGTACGAGCAGTACTTC | CASSGGQGVYEQYF
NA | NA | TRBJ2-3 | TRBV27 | TGTGCCAGCAGTACCTCTGAGACTTATAGCCCAGATACGCAGTATTTT | CASSTSETYSPDTQYF
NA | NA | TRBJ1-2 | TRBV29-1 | TGCAGCGTTGGCGCCCCCTCGAATGGCTACACCTTC | CSVGAPSNGYTF
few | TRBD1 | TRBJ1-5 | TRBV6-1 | TGTGCCAGCAGTGAACTAACCGGGACAGAATATAGCAATCAGCCCCAGCATTTT | CASSELTGTEYSNQPQHF
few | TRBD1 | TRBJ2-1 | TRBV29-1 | TGCAGCGTTGACGACAGGGGGTCCACTGAGCAGTTCTTC | CSVDDRGSTEQFF
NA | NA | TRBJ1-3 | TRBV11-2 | TGTGCCAGCAGCTCCGGGACTCCTGGAAACACCGTATATTTT | CASSSGTPGNTVYF
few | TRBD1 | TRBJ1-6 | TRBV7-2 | TGTGCCAGCAGCCTACAGGGGGGGGGATATGATTCACCCCTCCACTTT | CASSLQGGGYDSPLHF
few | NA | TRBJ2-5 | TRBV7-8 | TGTGCCAGCAGCCTCCTGGAGACCCAGTACTTC | CASSLLETQYF
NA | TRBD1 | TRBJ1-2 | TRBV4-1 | TGCGCCAGCAGCCAAGATCCCCAGGGGGCTCTCTATGGCTACACCTTC | CASSQDPQGALYGYTF
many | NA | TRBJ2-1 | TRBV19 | TGTGCCAGTAGAATATCCCTGGGCAATGAGCAGTTCTTC | CASRISLGNEQFF
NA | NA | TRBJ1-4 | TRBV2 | TGTGCCAGCAGAAATTGGGGAACTAATGAAAAACTGTTTTTT | CASRNWGTNEKLFF
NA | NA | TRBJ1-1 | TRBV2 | TGTGCCAGCATTTGGGGAACTGAAGCTTTCTTT | CASIWGTEAFF
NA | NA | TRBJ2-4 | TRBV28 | TGTGCCAGCAGTTTACCTGAGGCCCGGGGAAACATTCAGTACTTC | CASSLPEARGNIQYF
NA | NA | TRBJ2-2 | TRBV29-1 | TGCAGCGTTGAAAGTCAGGACACCGGGGAGCTGTTTTTT | CSVESQDTGELFF
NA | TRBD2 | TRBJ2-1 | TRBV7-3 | TGTGCCAGCAGCATAACAGGGACGGCGGGGGGGCTCTATGAGCAGTTCTTC | CASSITGTAGGLYEQFF
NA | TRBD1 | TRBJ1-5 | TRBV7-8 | TGTGCCAGCAGCTTACGGGCAGGGGGAAATCAGCCCCAGCATTTT | CASSLRAGGNQPQHF
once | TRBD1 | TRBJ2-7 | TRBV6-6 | TGTGCCAGCAGAAAATCCGGGACAGGGGGAAACGAGCAGTACTTC | CASRKSGTGGNEQYF
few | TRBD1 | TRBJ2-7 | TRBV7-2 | TGTGCCAGCAGCTTAAACGACAGGGGGACCCACGAGCAGTACTTC | CASSLNDRGTHEQYF
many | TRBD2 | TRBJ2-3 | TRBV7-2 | TGTGCCAGCAGTTTTACCGCCGGGGGGAGGCAGTATTTT | CASSFTAGGRQYF
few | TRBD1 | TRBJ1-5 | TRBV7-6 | TGTGCCAGCAGCGGACAGGGTAGCAATCAGCCCCAGCATTTT | CASSGQGSNQPQHF
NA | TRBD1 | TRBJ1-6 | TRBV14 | TGTGCCAGCAGCCAAGATTGGGGACAGGGGAATTCACCCCTCCACTTT | CASSQDWGQGNSPLHF
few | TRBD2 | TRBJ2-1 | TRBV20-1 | TGCAGTGCTGATAGCCCGGGACTAGCGGCGAACAATGAGCAGTTCTTC | CSADSPGLAANNEQFF
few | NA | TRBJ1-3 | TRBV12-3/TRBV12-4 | TGTGCCAGCAGTTATTATCTTGGGCAGGGTCCTGGAAACACCATATATTTT | CASSYYLGQGPGNTIYF
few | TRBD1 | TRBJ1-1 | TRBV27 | TGTGCCAGCAGTTTCGGGACAGGGCACACTGAAGCTTTCTTT | CASSFGTGHTEAFF
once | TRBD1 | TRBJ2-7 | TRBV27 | TGTGCCAGCAGTTTTTACAGGGGGTTCTACGAGCAGTACTTC | CASSFYRGFYEQYF
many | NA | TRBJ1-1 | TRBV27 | TGTGCCAGCAGTCCAACACAGGGTATCGTCACTGAAGCTTTCTTT | CASSPTQGIVTEAFF